These 19 T cell receptor beta chains came from one sample sequenced in a study of blood T cell repertoires in COVID-19. Only in-frame clones appear in the TCRdb table, and some are missing; sequencing was by immunoSEQ multiplex PCR. Among about 270,000 clones listed, approximately 80% were seen once. Sequenced sample: peripheral blood. The receptors were sampled from a woman in her sixties or seventies with active or convalescent COVID-19.

The V call is TRBV29-1, the J call TRBJ2-1; 10 bases map to TRBD1. This CDR3 region has 13 residues. Germline loops: CDR1 SQVTM, CDR2 ANQGSEA. Trimming removed 6 bases from V and 2 bases from J; junction bases left unmatched: 1. Here the CDR3 DNA reads TGCAGCGTCGGGACAGGGGCCTACAATGAGCAGTTCTTC. Its protein is CSVGTGAYNEQFF.

This clone was detected a few times. This chain connects TRBV11-2 to TRBJ1-4; TRBD1 aligns across 10 bases. Germline loops: CDR1 SGHAT, CDR2 FQNNGV. The CDR3 spans 16 residues. Losses at the gene ends were 4 bases for V and 3 bases for J; bases not matched to a gene: 5. The CDR3 sequence: CASSSTGQGANEKLFF. CDR3 bases: TGTGCCAGCAGCTCTACAGGACAGGGGGCTAATGAAAAACTGTTTTTT.

The V call is TRBV6-5, the J call TRBJ1-3; possible D gene TRBD1, 6 bases. CDR3 length: 11 amino acids. Germline V gives CDR1 MNHEY, CDR2 SVGAGI. Trimming removed 6 bases at V and 8 bases at J, with 8 bases between. The DNA of the CDR3 is TGTGCCAGCAGCAGACAGGACACCATATATTTT. As protein: CASSRQDTIYF.

This chain joins TRBV19 and TRBJ1-5, with TRBD1 matching 7 bases. The CDR3 totals 15 residues. In germline, CDR1 is LNHDA, CDR2 SQIVND (reference sequence). V shed 7 bases and J 3 bases; nucleotides not matched to a gene: 9. For the CDR3, the DNA is TGTGCCAGTACTCGACAGGGCCGCTCCAATCAGCCCCAGCATTTT. Protein: CASTRQGRSNQPQHF.

The rearrangement joins TRBV7-9 to TRBJ2-5; a weak D match, TRBD1 (5 bases). Looked up from germline, CDR1 is SEHNR and CDR2 is FQNEAQ (reference sequence). The CDR3 has 14 amino acids. Trimming pared 0 bases from V and 4 bases from J, leaving 9 bases between. CDR3 residues: CASSLALGLETQYF. CDR3 sequence (DNA): TGTGCCAGCAGCTTAGCGCTGGGGCTAGAGACCCAGTACTTC. The full variable domain, completed using reference TRBV7-9 and TRBJ2-5, is DTGVSQNPRHKITKRGQNVTFRCDPISEHNRLYWYRQTLGQGPEFLTYFQNEAQLEKSRLLSDRFSAERPKGSFSTLEIQRTEQGDSAMYLCASSLALGLETQYFGPGTRLLVL.

The V gene is TRBV6-6, the J gene TRBJ1-6; no clear D gene. The germline CDR1 and CDR2 sequences are MNHNY and SVGAGI (reference sequence). This CDR3 spans 13 amino acids. V was cut by 5 bases and J by 19 bases, with 21 bases left in between. CDR3 coding DNA: TGTGCCAGCAGTGGAACGGCCGGTACTAGGGTTCACTTT. Protein: CASSGTAGTRVHF.

This clone was found a few times. The chain recombines TRBV3-1 (or the pseudogene TRBV3-2) with TRBJ2-2; no clear D gene. Trimming cost V 0 bases and J 2 bases, with 10 bases left between them. Germline CDR1 is LGHDT and CDR2 is YNNKEL (reference sequence). The CDR3 loop spans 16 amino acids. This chain's CDR3 is CASSQDGTVNTGELFF. The CDR3 DNA sequence: TGTGCCAGCAGCCAAGATGGCACAGTAAACACCGGGGAGCTGTTTTTT.

The V call is TRBV7-3, the J call TRBJ2-1; TRBD2 matches at 13 bases. The J segment lost 12 bases and the V segment lost 5 bases, leaving 10 bases of the junction unmatched. Germline CDR1 and CDR2: SGHTA and FQGTGA. This CDR3 contains 15 residues. The CDR3, as DNA: TGTGCCAGCAGCCCGACCTGGACTAGCGGGGGAGGGCAGTTCTTC. Translation gives CASSPTWTSGGGQFF.

The genes are TRBV29-1 and TRBJ2-7; maybe TRBD1 (6 bases). V lost 4 bases to trimming and J lost 1 base, with 14 bases between them. This CDR3 is built from 14 residues. Germline CDR1 reads SQVTM; CDR2 reads ANQGSEA. The CDR3 loop reads CSVGTAFRSYEQYF. The CDR3 DNA sequence: TGCAGCGTTGGGACAGCGTTTCGGTCCTACGAGCAGTACTTC.

This chain uses TRBV5-1 with TRBJ2-1; 13 bases align to TRBD2. The CDR3 loop spans 14 amino acids. J was trimmed by 10 bases and V by 4 bases; bases with no gene match: 5. CDR1 and CDR2 from the germline V gene are SGHRS and YFSETQ. The CDR3 loop is CASSTPGLAGEQFF. The CDR3 region has the DNA TGCGCCAGCAGCACCCCGGGACTAGCGGGGGAGCAGTTCTTC.

This clone showed up just once. This chain links TRBV7-9 with TRBJ2-1; 7 bases agree with TRBD1. The J segment lost 5 bases and the V segment lost 4 bases, leaving 8 bases of the junction unmatched. Germline CDR1 SEHNR, CDR2 FQNEAQ (reference sequence). The CDR3 is 15 amino acids. The CDR3 bases are TGTGCCAGCAGCTCCTGGGGGACAGTAAACAATGAGCAGTTCTTC. This encodes CASSSWGTVNNEQFF.

This rearrangement joins TRBV7-9 to TRBJ2-5; 7 bases fit TRBD1. Trimming took 0 bases from V and 5 from J; bases not matched to a gene: 3. The CDR3 is 14 residues long. The germline gives CDR1 SEHNR, CDR2 FQNEAQ (reference sequence). CDR3 in DNA: TGTGCCAGCAGCTTAGCACAGGGGTTGGAGACCCAGTACTTC. As protein: CASSLAQGLETQYF. The whole variable domain, filled in from reference TRBV7-9 and TRBJ2-5, reads DTGVSQNPRHKITKRGQNVTFRCDPISEHNRLYWYRQTLGQGPEFLTYFQNEAQLEKSRLLSDRFSAERPKGSFSTLEIQRTEQGDSAMYLCASSLAQGLETQYFGPGTRLLVL.

The rearrangement joins TRBV4-2 to TRBJ2-5, with D perhaps matching TRBD2 (7 bases). CDR1 and CDR2 (germline): LGHNA, YNFKEQ. Trimming shortened V by 1 base and J by 5 bases, and 17 bases separated the two germline ends. The CDR3 totals 16 residues. The DNA of the CDR3 is TGTGCCAGCAGCCAAGGTCGCGGGGGCCAAGCGGAGACCCAGTACTTC. Translated: CASSQGRGGQAETQYF.

The rearrangement links TRBV7-9 to TRBJ1-1, with D perhaps TRBD1 (6 bases). Per the germline V gene, CDR1 is SEHNR and CDR2 is FQNEAQ (reference sequence). The CDR3 runs to 14 residues. V lost 1 base and J 2 bases, leaving 8 bases between the germline ends. Here the CDR3 reads CASSLGQVNTEAFF. In nucleotides, the CDR3 is TGTGCCAGCAGCTTAGGACAGGTAAACACTGAAGCTTTCTTT.

Only one count was recorded for this clone. This chain connects TRBV12-3 or TRBV12-4 to TRBJ1-2, with 7 bases that match TRBD1. This CDR3 spans 13 amino acids. J was trimmed by 5 bases and V by 6 bases; bases with no gene match: 6. The CDR3 reads CASRPQGSYGYTF. CDR3 bases: TGTGCCAGCAGACCACAGGGGTCGTATGGCTACACCTTC.

J is TRBJ1-5 and V is TRBV6-4, with D tentatively TRBD1 (5 bases). Germline V gene data show CDR1 as MRHNA and CDR2 as SNTAGT. The CDR3 loop spans 14 amino acids. V lost 5 bases and J lost 4, with 12 bases in between. The CDR3 DNA is TGTGCCAGCAGTACCGACAGTTCTAATCAGCCCCAGCATTTT. Translating it yields CASSTDSSNQPQHF.

This clone was recorded only once. This sequence joins TRBV6-5 and TRBJ1-2, with D possibly matching TRBD1 (5 bases). V was shortened by 0 bases and J by 8 bases, with 16 bases between the two germline ends. There are 15 residues in the CDR3. Germline V lookup: CDR1 MNHEY, CDR2 SVGAGI. The CDR3 protein is CASSYSGGGKYGYTF. The CDR3 DNA sequence: TGTGCCAGCAGTTACTCCGGCGGGGGGAAATACGGCTACACCTTC.

The DNA of the CDR3 is TGTGCCTCCGGGGAACGCACAGATACGCAGTATTTT. It specifies CASGERTDTQYF. V usage is TRBV5-6 and J usage is TRBJ2-3, with D maybe TRBD2 (5 bases). Germline V gene lookup returns CDR1 SGHDT and CDR2 YYEEEE. V lost 10 bases and J lost 1, with 10 bases in between. The CDR3 has 12 amino acids.

For the CDR3, the DNA is TGTGCCAGTAGTATTGGACTTGTTAATGAAAAACTGTTTTTT. Amino acids: CASSIGLVNEKLFF. J is TRBJ1-4 and V is TRBV19; the D is unclear. Germline CDR1 reads LNHDA; CDR2 reads SQIVND (reference sequence). The V gene lost 3 bases and the J gene lost 4 bases, with 9 bases spanning the gap. The CDR3 runs to 14 residues. The full variable domain, with the rest looked up from reference TRBV19 and TRBJ1-4, is DGGITQSPKYLFRKEGQNVTLSCEQNLNHDAMYWYRQDPGQGLRLIYYSQIVNDFQKGDIAEGYSVSREKKESFPLTVTSAQKNPTAFYLCASSIGLVNEKLFFGSGTQLSVL.